A selection of T cell receptor beta chains follows, all from one sample in a study of T cells in Graves' hyperthyroidism and ophthalmopathy. TCRdb fed the multiplex PCR reads into MiXCR, producing one record per CDR3 protein. The sample holds more than 350,000 distinct CDR3 sequences; approximately 14% are singletons and the top ten take approximately 19%. The sequenced sample was blood. These TCRs come from a woman aged 60-75 years with Graves' ophthalmopathy. Both conserved end residues are part of each CDR3. D genes are given only for firm matches. Only some rows state a clone size, as once, few, many or a class for expanded clones.

J gene: TRBJ2-3
D gene: TRBD2
V gene: TRBV20-1
clone size: many
CDR3 DNA: TGCAGTGCTCTGGGACTAGCGGGAGTGACAGATACGCAGTATTTT
CDR3 protein: CSALGLAGVTDTQYF

J gene: TRBJ1-4
D gene: NA
V gene: TRBV2
clone size: few
CDR3 DNA: TGTGCCAGCAGTGAGGCACATGAAAAACTGTTTTTT
CDR3 protein: CASSEAHEKLFF

J gene: TRBJ2-7
D gene: TRBD2
V gene: TRBV30
clone size: many
CDR3 DNA: TGTGCCTGGAGTGTAGCTAGCGGACCCTACGAGCAGTACTTC
CDR3 protein: CAWSVASGPYEQYF

J gene: TRBJ2-1
D gene: NA
V gene: TRBV4-2
clone size: few
CDR3 DNA: TGTGCCAGCAGCCAAGATGGCAGGGTCAATGAGCAGTTCTTC
CDR3 protein: CASSQDGRVNEQFF

J gene: TRBJ2-3
D gene: NA
V gene: TRBV5-5
clone size: many
CDR3 DNA: TGTGCCAGCATCACCGACTGGGTCACAGATACGCAGTATTTT
CDR3 protein: CASITDWVTDTQYF

J gene: TRBJ2-3
D gene: NA
V gene: TRBV24-1
clone size: many
CDR3 DNA: TGTGCCACCAGTGAAACAGGAGCCACAGATACGCAGTATTTT
CDR3 protein: CATSETGATDTQYF

J gene: TRBJ2-2
D gene: TRBD2
V gene: TRBV7-2
clone size: NA
CDR3 DNA: TGTGCCAGCAGCACTGTTAGCGGGGAGTCGAGCGGGGAGCTGTTTTTT
CDR3 protein: CASSTVSGESSGELFF

J gene: TRBJ2-7
D gene: TRBD1
V gene: TRBV14
clone size: NA
CDR3 DNA: TGTGCCAGCAGCCATAGGCAGGGGGTGGCTAGCTACCACGAGCAGTACTTC
CDR3 protein: CASSHRQGVASYHEQYF

J gene: TRBJ2-1
D gene: TRBD2
V gene: TRBV12-3/TRBV12-4
clone size: many
CDR3 DNA: TGTGCCAGCAGTTTTAGTTTGACTAGCGGGATTACCGAGCAGTTCTTC
CDR3 protein: CASSFSLTSGITEQFF

J gene: TRBJ2-3
D gene: NA
V gene: TRBV5-5
clone size: many
CDR3 DNA: TGTGCCAGCAGCTTGAGAGACAGGAGCGGAGCAGATACGCAGTATTTT
CDR3 protein: CASSLRDRSGADTQYF

J gene: TRBJ2-7
D gene: NA
V gene: TRBV6-6
clone size: many
CDR3 DNA: TGTGCCAGCAGTTACTTGGGGACGGCTACCTACGAGCAGTACTTC
CDR3 protein: CASSYLGTATYEQYF

J gene: TRBJ2-3
D gene: TRBD2
V gene: TRBV2
clone size: many
CDR3 DNA: TGTGCCAGCAGTGAACCGGGACTAGCGGGAGATACGCAGTATTTT
CDR3 protein: CASSEPGLAGDTQYF

J gene: TRBJ1-1
D gene: NA
V gene: TRBV20-1
clone size: many
CDR3 DNA: TGCAGTGCTAGGGACAGCCCCAACACTGAAGCTTTCTTT
CDR3 protein: CSARDSPNTEAFF

J gene: TRBJ2-2
D gene: NA
V gene: TRBV4-1
clone size: few
CDR3 DNA: TGCGCCAGCAGCCCTAACAGAGACACCGGGGAGCTGTTTTTT
CDR3 protein: CASSPNRDTGELFF

J gene: TRBJ1-4
D gene: TRBD1
V gene: TRBV5-6
clone size: NA
CDR3 DNA: TGTGCCAGCAGCTATCGGACAGGGTCGGGGGAAAAACTGTTTTTT
CDR3 protein: CASSYRTGSGEKLFF

J gene: TRBJ1-6
D gene: TRBD1
V gene: TRBV6-5
clone size: NA
CDR3 DNA: TGTGCCAGCAGTTACGGGGGTGCAGGGACAGGGGATTCACCCCTCCACTTT
CDR3 protein: CASSYGGAGTGDSPLHF

J gene: TRBJ2-2
D gene: NA
V gene: TRBV20-1
clone size: few
CDR3 DNA: TGCAGTGCTAGAGCCCTCGGGGGCTGGGCCGGGGAGCTGTTTTTT
CDR3 protein: CSARALGGWAGELFF

J gene: TRBJ2-7
D gene: TRBD2
V gene: TRBV11-2
clone size: many
CDR3 DNA: TGTGCCAGCAGCCTTACGACTAGCGGGCGGCCCTACGAGCAGTACTTC
CDR3 protein: CASSLTTSGRPYEQYF

J gene: TRBJ1-1
D gene: NA
V gene: TRBV9
clone size: many
CDR3 DNA: TGTGCCAGCAGCGTAGCTTCCATCAACACTGAAGCTTTCTTT
CDR3 protein: CASSVASINTEAFF

J gene: TRBJ2-7
D gene: NA
V gene: TRBV24-1
clone size: many
CDR3 DNA: TGTGCCACCAGTGAGTCGGCCAGCCTTACGAAGCAGTACTTC
CDR3 protein: CATSESASLTKQYF

J gene: TRBJ1-6
D gene: TRBD1
V gene: TRBV9
clone size: few
CDR3 DNA: TGTGCCAGCAGCGCGACTGACAGGGTGGGCAATTCACCCCTCCACTTT
CDR3 protein: CASSATDRVGNSPLHF

J gene: TRBJ2-5
D gene: NA
V gene: TRBV2
clone size: many
CDR3 DNA: TGTGCCAGCCTCTTTGAGGGGGCGGGGGAGACCCAGTACTTC
CDR3 protein: CASLFEGAGETQYF

J gene: TRBJ2-5
D gene: NA
V gene: TRBV9
clone size: few
CDR3 DNA: TGTGCCAGCAGCTCAAAAGGGGAGACCCAGTACTTC
CDR3 protein: CASSSKGETQYF

J gene: TRBJ2-1
D gene: TRBD2
V gene: TRBV11-1
clone size: NA
CDR3 DNA: TGTGCCAGCAGCTTAGCGCTTCGGACTAGCGGGAACTCCTACAATGAGCAGTTCTTC
CDR3 protein: CASSLALRTSGNSYNEQFF

J gene: TRBJ1-3
D gene: NA
V gene: TRBV11-2
clone size: many
CDR3 DNA: TGTGCCAGCAGCTTTCACGGGGACTCTGGAAACACCATATATTTT
CDR3 protein: CASSFHGDSGNTIYF

J gene: TRBJ1-1
D gene: TRBD1
V gene: TRBV6-1
clone size: many
CDR3 DNA: TGTGCCAGCAGTTACCCCGGACAGGCGAACACTGAAGCTTTCTTT
CDR3 protein: CASSYPGQANTEAFF

J gene: TRBJ2-5
D gene: NA
V gene: TRBV3-1
clone size: NA
CDR3 DNA: TGTGCCAGCAGCCAAGATACTCGGTTCCAAGAGACCCAGTACTTC
CDR3 protein: CASSQDTRFQETQYF

J gene: TRBJ1-1
D gene: NA
V gene: TRBV27
clone size: many
CDR3 DNA: TGTGCCAGCAGCGCCGAGGTCGGAGGGTCCCCTTCAGCGAACACTGAAGCTTTCTTT
CDR3 protein: CASSAEVGGSPSANTEAFF

J gene: TRBJ1-2
D gene: NA
V gene: TRBV18
clone size: many
CDR3 DNA: TGTGCCAGCTCACCAGCGGGCCAGATGGGGGGCTACACCTTC
CDR3 protein: CASSPAGQMGGYTF

J gene: TRBJ1-1
D gene: NA
V gene: TRBV10-3
clone size: few
CDR3 DNA: TGTGCCATCAGTGGTCAGGTGAACACTGAAGCTTTCTTT
CDR3 protein: CAISGQVNTEAFF

J gene: TRBJ1-3
D gene: NA
V gene: TRBV20-1
clone size: NA
CDR3 DNA: TGCAGTGCTGGGGGGGCACCCAGCTCTGGAAACACCATATATTTT
CDR3 protein: CSAGGAPSSGNTIYF

J gene: TRBJ2-3
D gene: TRBD2
V gene: TRBV5-1
clone size: NA
CDR3 DNA: TGCGCCAGCAGCGCGGGACTAGCGGCAGTAGATACGCAGTATTTT
CDR3 protein: CASSAGLAAVDTQYF

J gene: TRBJ2-3
D gene: TRBD2
V gene: TRBV10-3
clone size: NA
CDR3 DNA: TGTGCCACCCGAGGACTAGCGGGAGGCACAGATACGCAGTATTTT
CDR3 protein: CATRGLAGGTDTQYF

J gene: TRBJ2-7
D gene: TRBD1
V gene: TRBV24-1
clone size: many
CDR3 DNA: TGTGCCACCAGCGGGGGACAGGGGGTATCCTACGAGCAGTACTTC
CDR3 protein: CATSGGQGVSYEQYF

J gene: TRBJ2-1
D gene: TRBD1
V gene: TRBV2
clone size: many
CDR3 DNA: TGTGCCAGCAGCCAACAGGGGGCCAATGAGCAGTTCTTC
CDR3 protein: CASSQQGANEQFF

J gene: TRBJ2-5
D gene: NA
V gene: TRBV18
clone size: many
CDR3 DNA: TGTGCCAGCTCACCACTCGCAGCAAATCAAGAGACCCAGTACTTC
CDR3 protein: CASSPLAANQETQYF

J gene: TRBJ2-5
D gene: TRBD1
V gene: TRBV20-1
clone size: many
CDR3 DNA: TGCAGTGCTCGCCCGGGACAGGTCATAGGGGAGACCCAGTACTTC
CDR3 protein: CSARPGQVIGETQYF

J gene: TRBJ2-3
D gene: TRBD2
V gene: TRBV12-3/TRBV12-4
clone size: many
CDR3 DNA: TGTGCCAGCAGTTTGCTAGCGGGAGACTTAAGCACAGATACGCAGTATTTT
CDR3 protein: CASSLLAGDLSTDTQYF

J gene: TRBJ1-2
D gene: NA
V gene: TRBV10-3
clone size: NA
CDR3 DNA: TGTGCCATCAGTGAGGGGGCAGACTATGGCTACACCTTC
CDR3 protein: CAISEGADYGYTF

J gene: TRBJ2-7
D gene: TRBD1
V gene: TRBV12-3/TRBV12-4
clone size: many
CDR3 DNA: TGTGCCAGCAGTTTAGCCCGGACAGGGGGCATATACGAGCAGTACTTC
CDR3 protein: CASSLARTGGIYEQYF

J gene: TRBJ2-1
D gene: TRBD2
V gene: TRBV11-2
clone size: many
CDR3 DNA: TGTGCCAGCAGGCCCCGTTTAGCGGGATACAATGAGCAGTTCTTC
CDR3 protein: CASRPRLAGYNEQFF

J gene: TRBJ2-1
D gene: NA
V gene: TRBV20-1
clone size: NA
CDR3 DNA: TGCAGTGCCGCCCTGGGACTTATGGGGTTGGGGAATGAGCAGTTCTTC
CDR3 protein: CSAALGLMGLGNEQFF

J gene: TRBJ2-3
D gene: NA
V gene: TRBV30
clone size: many
CDR3 DNA: TGTGCCTGGAGTCCATCTGGCAGATCCACAGATACGCAGTATTTT
CDR3 protein: CAWSPSGRSTDTQYF

J gene: TRBJ1-6
D gene: NA
V gene: TRBV7-2
clone size: many
CDR3 DNA: TGTGCCACCCGAGGGGGTTTGAGCTCACCCCTCCACTTT
CDR3 protein: CATRGGLSSPLHF

J gene: TRBJ1-4
D gene: NA
V gene: TRBV29-1
clone size: few
CDR3 DNA: TGCAGCTTCTCGGGGGGTGAGACTAATGAAAAACTGTTTTTT
CDR3 protein: CSFSGGETNEKLFF

J gene: TRBJ1-4
D gene: TRBD1
V gene: TRBV6-1
clone size: few
CDR3 DNA: TGTGCCAGCAGTTTCTCCGGGACAGGGGTTAATGAAAAACTGTTTTTT
CDR3 protein: CASSFSGTGVNEKLFF

J gene: TRBJ2-5
D gene: NA
V gene: TRBV12-3/TRBV12-4
clone size: many
CDR3 DNA: TGTGCCAGCAGTTTACGGCGGAACCAAGAGACCCAGTACTTC
CDR3 protein: CASSLRRNQETQYF

J gene: TRBJ2-7
D gene: NA
V gene: TRBV7-8
clone size: NA
CDR3 DNA: TGTGCCAGCAGCCCCCACAGGGCTCGTTCCTACGAGCAGTACTTC
CDR3 protein: CASSPHRARSYEQYF